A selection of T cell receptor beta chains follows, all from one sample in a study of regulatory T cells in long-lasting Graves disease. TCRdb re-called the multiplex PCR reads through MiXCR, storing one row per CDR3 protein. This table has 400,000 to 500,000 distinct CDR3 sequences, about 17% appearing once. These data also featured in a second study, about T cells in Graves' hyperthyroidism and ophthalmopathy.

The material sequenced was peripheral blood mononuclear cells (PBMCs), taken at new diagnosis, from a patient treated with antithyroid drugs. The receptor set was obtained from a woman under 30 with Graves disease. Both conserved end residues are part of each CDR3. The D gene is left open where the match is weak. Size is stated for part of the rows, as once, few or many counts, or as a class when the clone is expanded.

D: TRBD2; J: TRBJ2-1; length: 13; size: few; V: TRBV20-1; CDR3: CSVPGGGGNEQFF; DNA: TGCAGTGTCCCGGGGGGAGGAGGTAATGAGCAGTTCTTC
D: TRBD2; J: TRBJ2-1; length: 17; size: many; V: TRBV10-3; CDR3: CAISLGLAGGTYNEQFF; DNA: TGTGCCATCAGCTTGGGACTAGCGGGAGGAACCTACAATGAGCAGTTCTTC
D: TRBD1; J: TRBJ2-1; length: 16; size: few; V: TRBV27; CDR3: CASSLWTGGVGNEQFF; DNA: TGTGCCAGCAGTTTATGGACAGGGGGCGTCGGCAATGAGCAGTTCTTC
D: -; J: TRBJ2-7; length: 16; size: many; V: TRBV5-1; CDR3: CASSLPAQGPSYEQYF; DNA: TGCGCCAGCAGCTTGCCGGCCCAGGGCCCTTCCTACGAGCAGTACTTC
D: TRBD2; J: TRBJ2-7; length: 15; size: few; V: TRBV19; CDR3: CASSQLPSGSYEQYF; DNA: TGTGCCAGTAGTCAACTCCCTAGCGGCTCCTACGAGCAGTACTTC
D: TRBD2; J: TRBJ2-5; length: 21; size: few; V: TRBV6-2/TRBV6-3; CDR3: CASSYSLPMGLAGGGKETQYF; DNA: TGTGCCAGCAGTTACTCGCTCCCAATGGGGCTAGCGGGAGGGGGGAAAGAGACCCAGTACTTC
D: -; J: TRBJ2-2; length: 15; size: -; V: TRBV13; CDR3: CASSLGGGVGGELFF; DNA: TGTGCCAGCAGCTTAGGAGGTGGGGTTGGCGGGGAGCTGTTTTTT
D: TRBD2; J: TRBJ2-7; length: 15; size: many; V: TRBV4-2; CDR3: CASSHGLAGDYEQYF; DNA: TGTGCCAGCAGCCATGGACTAGCGGGAGACTACGAGCAGTACTTC
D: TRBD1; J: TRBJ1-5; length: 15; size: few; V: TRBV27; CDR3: CASRGTALGNQPQHF; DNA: TGTGCCAGCAGGGGGACAGCCCTGGGCAATCAGCCCCAGCATTTT
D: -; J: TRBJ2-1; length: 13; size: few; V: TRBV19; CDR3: CASSIDRAREQFF; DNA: TGTGCCAGTAGTATAGATCGGGCTAGGGAGCAGTTCTTC
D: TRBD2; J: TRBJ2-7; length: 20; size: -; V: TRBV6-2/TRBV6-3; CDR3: CASSLGLAGGGGSSYNEQYF; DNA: TGTGCCAGCAGTTTGGGACTAGCGGGAGGAGGAGGTTCTTCCTACAATGAGCAGTACTTC
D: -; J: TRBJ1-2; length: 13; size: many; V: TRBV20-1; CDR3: CSASLQSNYGYTF; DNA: TGCAGTGCTAGTCTTCAGTCGAACTATGGCTACACCTTC
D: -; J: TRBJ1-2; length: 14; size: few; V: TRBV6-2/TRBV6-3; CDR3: CANSYSAINYGYTF; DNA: TGTGCCAACAGTTACTCTGCAATTAACTATGGCTACACCTTC
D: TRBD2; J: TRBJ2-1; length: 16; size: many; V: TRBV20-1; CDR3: CSARDFSGLSYNEQFF; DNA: TGCAGTGCTAGAGATTTTAGCGGGTTATCCTACAATGAGCAGTTCTTC
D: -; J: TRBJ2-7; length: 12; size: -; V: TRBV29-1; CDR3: CSVGVTVYEQYF; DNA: TGCAGCGTTGGCGTGACAGTATACGAGCAGTACTTC
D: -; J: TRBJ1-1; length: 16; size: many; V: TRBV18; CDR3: CASSPLQLGMNTEAFF; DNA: TGTGCCAGCTCACCACTGCAGCTGGGAATGAACACTGAAGCTTTCTTT
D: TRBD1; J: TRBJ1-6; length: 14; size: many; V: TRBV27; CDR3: CASRPTGVGSPLHF; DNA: TGTGCCAGCAGACCGACAGGGGTAGGTTCACCCCTCCACTTT
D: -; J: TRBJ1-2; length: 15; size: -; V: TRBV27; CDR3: CASSFVGSANYGYTF; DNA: TGTGCCAGCAGTTTCGTAGGCTCAGCTAACTATGGCTACACCTTC
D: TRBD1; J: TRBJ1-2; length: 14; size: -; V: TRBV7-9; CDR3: CASSFPQPGQGYTF; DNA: TGTGCCAGCAGCTTTCCTCAACCGGGACAGGGCTACACCTTC
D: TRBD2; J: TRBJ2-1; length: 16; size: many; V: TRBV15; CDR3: CATSRPGLAAYNEQFF; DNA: TGTGCCACCAGCAGACCGGGACTAGCGGCCTACAATGAGCAGTTCTTC
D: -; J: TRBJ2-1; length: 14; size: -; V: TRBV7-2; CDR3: CASSLRTPYNGQFF; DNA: TGTGCCAGCAGCTTAAGGACACCCTACAATGGGCAGTTCTTC
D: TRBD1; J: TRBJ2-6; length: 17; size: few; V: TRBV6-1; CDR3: CASSRTGGVDGANVLTF; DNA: TGTGCCAGCAGTAGGACAGGGGGCGTGGATGGGGCCAACGTCCTGACTTTC
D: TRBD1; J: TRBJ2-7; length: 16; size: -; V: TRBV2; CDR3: CASSPGTGGHTYEQYF; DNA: TGTGCCAGCAGCCCCGGGACAGGGGGCCATACCTACGAGCAGTACTTC
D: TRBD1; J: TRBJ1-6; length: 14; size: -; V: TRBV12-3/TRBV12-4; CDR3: CASSPGQGDSPLHF; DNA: TGTGCCAGCAGCCCTGGACAGGGAGACTCACCCCTCCACTTT